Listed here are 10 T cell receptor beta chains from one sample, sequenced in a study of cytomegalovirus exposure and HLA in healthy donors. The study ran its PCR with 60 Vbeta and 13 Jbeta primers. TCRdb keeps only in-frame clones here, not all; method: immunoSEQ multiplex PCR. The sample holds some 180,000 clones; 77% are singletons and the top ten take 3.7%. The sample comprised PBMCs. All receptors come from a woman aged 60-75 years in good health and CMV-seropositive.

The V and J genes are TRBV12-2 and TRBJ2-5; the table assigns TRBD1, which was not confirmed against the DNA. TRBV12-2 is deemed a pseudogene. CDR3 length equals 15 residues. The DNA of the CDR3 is TGTGCAAGTCGCTTAATTTGGACAAACCAAGAGACCCAGTACTTC. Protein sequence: CASRLIWTNQETQYF.

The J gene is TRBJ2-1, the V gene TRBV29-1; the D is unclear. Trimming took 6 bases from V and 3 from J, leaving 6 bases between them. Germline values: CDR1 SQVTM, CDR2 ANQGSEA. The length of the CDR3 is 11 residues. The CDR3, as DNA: TGCAGCGTGGAGATCTACAATGAGCAGTTCTTC. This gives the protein CSVEIYNEQFF.

The CDR3 DNA reads as TGTGCCAGCAGTCGGGATTTCGGAGGTGAAAAACTGTTTTTT. Encoded protein: CASSRDFGGEKLFF. The chain joins TRBV27 to TRBJ1-4; D not certain. Trimming shortened V by 5 bases and J by 7 bases, and 14 bases separated the two germline ends. The CDR3 loop spans 14 amino acids. The V gene's germline CDR1 is MNHEY and CDR2 SMNVEV (reference sequence).

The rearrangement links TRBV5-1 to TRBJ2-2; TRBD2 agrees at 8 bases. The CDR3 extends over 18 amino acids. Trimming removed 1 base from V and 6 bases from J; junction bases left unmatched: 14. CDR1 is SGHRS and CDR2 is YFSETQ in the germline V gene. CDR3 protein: CASSLSPRGGIDAGELFF. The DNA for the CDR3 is TGCGCCAGCAGCTTGTCCCCTCGCGGGGGGATCGACGCCGGGGAGCTGTTTTTT.

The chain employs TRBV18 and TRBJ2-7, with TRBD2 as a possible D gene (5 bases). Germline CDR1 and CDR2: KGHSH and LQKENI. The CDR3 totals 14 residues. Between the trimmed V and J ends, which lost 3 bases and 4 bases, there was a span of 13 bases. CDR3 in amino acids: CASSPPGLEYEQYF. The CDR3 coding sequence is TGTGCCAGCTCACCTCCCGGACTCGAGTACGAGCAGTACTTC.

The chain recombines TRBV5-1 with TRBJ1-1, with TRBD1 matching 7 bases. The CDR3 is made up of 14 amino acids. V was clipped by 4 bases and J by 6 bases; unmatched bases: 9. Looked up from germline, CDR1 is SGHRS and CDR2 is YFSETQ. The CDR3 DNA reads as TGCGCCAGCAGCCCTACAGGGGATCAGGCTGAAGCTTTCTTT. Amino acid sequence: CASSPTGDQAEAFF.

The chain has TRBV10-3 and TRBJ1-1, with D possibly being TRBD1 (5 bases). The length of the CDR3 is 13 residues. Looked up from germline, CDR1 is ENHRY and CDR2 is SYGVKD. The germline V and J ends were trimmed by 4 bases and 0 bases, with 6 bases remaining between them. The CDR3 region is CAISGQLNTEAFF. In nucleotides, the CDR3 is TGTGCCATCAGTGGACAGTTGAACACTGAAGCTTTCTTT.

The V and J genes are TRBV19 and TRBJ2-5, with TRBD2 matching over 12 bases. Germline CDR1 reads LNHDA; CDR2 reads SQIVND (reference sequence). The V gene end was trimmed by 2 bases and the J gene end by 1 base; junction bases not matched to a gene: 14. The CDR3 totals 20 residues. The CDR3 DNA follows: TGTGCCAGTAGTATATATGCTTGGGGAACTAGCGGGGGGCCCCAAGAGACCCAGTACTTC. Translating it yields CASSIYAWGTSGGPQETQYF.

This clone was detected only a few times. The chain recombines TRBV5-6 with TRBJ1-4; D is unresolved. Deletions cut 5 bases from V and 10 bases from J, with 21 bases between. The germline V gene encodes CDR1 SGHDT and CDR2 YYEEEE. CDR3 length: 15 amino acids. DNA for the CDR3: TGTGCCAGCAGAAAGATGGAATATAATAGAGGAAAACTGTTTTTT. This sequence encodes CASRKMEYNRGKLFF.

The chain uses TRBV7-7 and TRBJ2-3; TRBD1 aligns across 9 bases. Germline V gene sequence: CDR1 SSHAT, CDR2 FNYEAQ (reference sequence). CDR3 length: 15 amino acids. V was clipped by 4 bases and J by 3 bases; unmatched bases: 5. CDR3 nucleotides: TGTGCCAGCAGCTCCGGGACAGGGCGGACAGATACGCAGTATTTT. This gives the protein CASSSGTGRTDTQYF. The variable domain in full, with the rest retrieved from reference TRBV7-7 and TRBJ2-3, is GAGVSQSPRYKVTKRGQDVTLRCDPISSHATLYWYQQALGQGPEFLTYFNYEAQPDKSGLPSDRFSAERPEGSISTLTIQRTEQRDSAMYRCASSSGTGRTDTQYFGPGTRLTVL.